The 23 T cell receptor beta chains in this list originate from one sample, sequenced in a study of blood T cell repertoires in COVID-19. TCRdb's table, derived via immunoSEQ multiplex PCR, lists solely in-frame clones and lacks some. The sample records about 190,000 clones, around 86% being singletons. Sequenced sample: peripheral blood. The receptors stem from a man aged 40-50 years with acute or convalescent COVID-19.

In DNA form, the CDR3 reads TGTGCCAGCAGCTCCCCAGGGGCGGGAGCCTATGGCTACACCTTC. This gives the protein CASSSPGAGAYGYTF. V is TRBV5-4 and J is TRBJ1-2, with a tentative D call TRBD1 (6 bases). V lost 3 bases, J lost 4 bases, and 16 bases lay in between. CDR3 length: 15 residues. CDR1 is SGHNT, CDR2 YYREEE, per germline (reference sequence).

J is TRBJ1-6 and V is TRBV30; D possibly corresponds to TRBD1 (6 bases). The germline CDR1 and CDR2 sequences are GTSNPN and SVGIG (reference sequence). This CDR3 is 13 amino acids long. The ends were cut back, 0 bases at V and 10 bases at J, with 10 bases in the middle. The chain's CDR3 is CAWSVTQGSPLHF. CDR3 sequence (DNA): TGTGCCTGGAGTGTGACACAGGGATCACCCCTCCACTTT.

The CDR3 is CASSLEYGNTEAFF. The CDR3 coding sequence is TGTGCCAGCAGCTTGGAGTACGGGAACACTGAAGCTTTCTTT. The chain recombines TRBV5-4 with TRBJ1-1; no clear D. The CDR3 length is 14 residues. Trimming pared 0 bases from V and 1 base from J, leaving 7 bases between. Germline values: CDR1 SGHNT, CDR2 YYREEE (reference sequence).

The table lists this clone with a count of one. CDR3 DNA: TGTGCCAGCAGACAGGGGGCGGTGGGAGAGACCCAGTACTTC. Its translation: CASRQGAVGETQYF. The chain is built from TRBV6-5 and TRBJ2-5; 9 positions agree with TRBD1. Germline V gene sequence: CDR1 MNHEY, CDR2 SVGAGI. V was clipped by 6 bases and J by 4 bases; unmatched bases: 6. CDR3 length equals 14 residues.

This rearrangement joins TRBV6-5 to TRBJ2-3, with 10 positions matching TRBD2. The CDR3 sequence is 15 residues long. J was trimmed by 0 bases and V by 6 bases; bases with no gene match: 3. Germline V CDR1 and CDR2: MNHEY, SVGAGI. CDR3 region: CASRASGGSTDTQYF. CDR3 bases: TGTGCCAGCAGGGCTAGCGGGGGAAGCACAGATACGCAGTATTTT.

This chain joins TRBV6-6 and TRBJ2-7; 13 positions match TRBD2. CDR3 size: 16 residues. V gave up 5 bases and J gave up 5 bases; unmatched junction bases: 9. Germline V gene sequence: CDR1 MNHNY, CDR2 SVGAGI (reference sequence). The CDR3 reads CASSQSRLAGGHEQYF. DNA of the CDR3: TGTGCCAGCAGTCAGTCCCGACTAGCGGGGGGCCACGAGCAGTACTTC.

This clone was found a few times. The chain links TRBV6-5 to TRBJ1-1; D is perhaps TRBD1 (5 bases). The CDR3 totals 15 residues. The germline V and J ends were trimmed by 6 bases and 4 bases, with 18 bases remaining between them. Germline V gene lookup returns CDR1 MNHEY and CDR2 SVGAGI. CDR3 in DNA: TGTGCCAGCAGCCTAACAGGATTTCTTCCCACTGAAGCTTTCTTT. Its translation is CASSLTGFLPTEAFF.

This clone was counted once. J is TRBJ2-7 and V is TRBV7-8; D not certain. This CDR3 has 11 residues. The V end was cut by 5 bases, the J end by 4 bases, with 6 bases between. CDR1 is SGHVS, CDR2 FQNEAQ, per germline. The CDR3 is CASSPQYEQYF. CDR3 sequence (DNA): TGTGCCAGCAGCCCTCAGTACGAGCAGTACTTC.

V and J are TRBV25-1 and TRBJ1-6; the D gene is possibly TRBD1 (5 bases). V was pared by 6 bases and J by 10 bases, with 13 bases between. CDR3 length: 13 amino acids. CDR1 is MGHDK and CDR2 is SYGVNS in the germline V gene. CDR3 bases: TGTGCCAGCAGACAGGCTTCCGCCTCACCCCTCCACTTT. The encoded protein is CASRQASASPLHF.

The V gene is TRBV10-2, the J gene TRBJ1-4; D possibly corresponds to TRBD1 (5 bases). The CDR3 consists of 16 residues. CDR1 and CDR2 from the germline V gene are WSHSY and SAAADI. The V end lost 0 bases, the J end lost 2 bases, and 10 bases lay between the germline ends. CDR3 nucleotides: TGCGCCAGCAGTGAGTCGTTAGGGGTTACTAATGAAAAACTGTTTTTT. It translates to CASSESLGVTNEKLFF.

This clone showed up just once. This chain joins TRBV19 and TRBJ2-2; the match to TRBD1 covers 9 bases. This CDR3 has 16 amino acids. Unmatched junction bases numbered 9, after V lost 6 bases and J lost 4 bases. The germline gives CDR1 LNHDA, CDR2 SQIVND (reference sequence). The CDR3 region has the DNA TGTGCCAGTAGAAAAGGGGACAGGGCGATCACCGGGGAGCTGTTTTTT. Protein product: CASRKGDRAITGELFF. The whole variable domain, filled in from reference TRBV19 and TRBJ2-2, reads DGGITQSPKYLFRKEGQNVTLSCEQNLNHDAMYWYRQDPGQGLRLIYYSQIVNDFQKGDIAEGYSVSREKKESFPLTVTSAQKNPTAFYLCASRKGDRAITGELFFGEGSRLTVL.

The CDR3 loop is CASSRLAGGPASTDTQYF. CDR3 bases: TGCGCCAGCAGCCGACTAGCGGGGGGGCCTGCTAGCACAGATACGCAGTATTTT. The chain combines TRBV5-1 with TRBJ2-3; TRBD2 aligns across 14 bases. The CDR3 contains 18 residues. Germline assignment: CDR1 SGHRS and CDR2 YFSETQ. Germline trimming cut 4 bases from V and 0 bases from J; bases unmatched to any gene: 7.

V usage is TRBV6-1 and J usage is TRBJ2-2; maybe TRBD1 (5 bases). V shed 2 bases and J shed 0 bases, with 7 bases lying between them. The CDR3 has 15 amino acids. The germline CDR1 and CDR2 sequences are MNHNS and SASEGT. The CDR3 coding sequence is TGTGCCAGCAGTGAATTGACAGCGAACACCGGGGAGCTGTTTTTT. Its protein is CASSELTANTGELFF.

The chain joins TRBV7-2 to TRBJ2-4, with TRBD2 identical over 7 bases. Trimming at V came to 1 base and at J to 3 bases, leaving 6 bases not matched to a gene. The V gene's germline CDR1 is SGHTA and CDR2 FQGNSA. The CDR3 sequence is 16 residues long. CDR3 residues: CASSLGRGGGKNIQYF. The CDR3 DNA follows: TGTGCCAGCAGCTTAGGGAGGGGCGGGGGCAAAAACATTCAGTACTTC. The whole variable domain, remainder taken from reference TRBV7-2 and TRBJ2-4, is GAGVSQSPSNKVTEKGKDVELRCDPISGHTALYWYRQSLGQGLEFLIYFQGNSAPDKSGLPSDRFSAERTGGSVSTLTIQRTQQEDSAVYLCASSLGRGGGKNIQYFGAGTRLSVL.

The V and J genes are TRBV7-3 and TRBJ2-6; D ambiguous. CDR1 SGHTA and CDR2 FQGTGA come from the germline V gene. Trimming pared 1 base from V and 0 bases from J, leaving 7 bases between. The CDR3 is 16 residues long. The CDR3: CASSLMGNSGANVLTF. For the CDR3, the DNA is TGTGCCAGCAGCTTAATGGGCAACTCTGGGGCCAACGTCCTGACTTTC.

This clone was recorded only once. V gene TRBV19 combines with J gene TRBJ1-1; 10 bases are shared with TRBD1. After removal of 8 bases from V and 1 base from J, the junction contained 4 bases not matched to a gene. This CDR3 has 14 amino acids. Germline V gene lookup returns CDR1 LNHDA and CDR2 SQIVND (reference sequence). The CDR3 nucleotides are TGTGCCAGTGGGGGACAGGGGCAGAACACTGAAGCTTTCTTT. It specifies CASGGQGQNTEAFF.

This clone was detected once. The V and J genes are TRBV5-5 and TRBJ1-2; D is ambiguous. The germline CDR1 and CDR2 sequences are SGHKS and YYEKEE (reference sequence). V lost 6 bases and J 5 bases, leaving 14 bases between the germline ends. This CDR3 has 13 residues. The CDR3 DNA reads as TGTGCCAGCACCCTAGAGGGATCGTATGGCTACACCTTC. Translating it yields CASTLEGSYGYTF.

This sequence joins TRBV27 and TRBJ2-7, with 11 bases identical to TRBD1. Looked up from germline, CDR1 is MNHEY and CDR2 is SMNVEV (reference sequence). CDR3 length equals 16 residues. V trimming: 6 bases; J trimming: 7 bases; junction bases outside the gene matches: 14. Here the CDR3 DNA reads TGTGCCAGCAGCCCTCCTCGGACAGGGGGCTCCCAAGAGCAGTACTTC. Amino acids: CASSPPRTGGSQEQYF.

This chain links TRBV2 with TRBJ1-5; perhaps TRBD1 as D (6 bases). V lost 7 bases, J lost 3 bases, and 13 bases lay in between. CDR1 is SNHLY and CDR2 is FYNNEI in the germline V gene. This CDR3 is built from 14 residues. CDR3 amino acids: CASTSGTSNQPQHF. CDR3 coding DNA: TGTGCCAGCACCTCCGGGACATCCAATCAGCCCCAGCATTTT.

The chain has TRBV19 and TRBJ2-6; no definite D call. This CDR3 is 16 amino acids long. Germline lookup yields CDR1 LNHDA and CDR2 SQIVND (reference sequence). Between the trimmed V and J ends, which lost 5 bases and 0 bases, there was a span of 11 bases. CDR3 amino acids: CASSLRSVSGANVLTF. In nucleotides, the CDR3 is TGTGCCAGTAGTCTCCGGTCCGTCTCTGGGGCCAACGTCCTGACTTTC.

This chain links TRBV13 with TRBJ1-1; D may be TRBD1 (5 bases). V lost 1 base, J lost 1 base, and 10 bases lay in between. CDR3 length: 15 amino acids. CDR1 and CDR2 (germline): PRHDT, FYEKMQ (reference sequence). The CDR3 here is CASSLAQGWNTEAFF. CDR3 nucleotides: TGTGCCAGCAGCTTAGCTCAGGGTTGGAACACTGAAGCTTTCTTT.

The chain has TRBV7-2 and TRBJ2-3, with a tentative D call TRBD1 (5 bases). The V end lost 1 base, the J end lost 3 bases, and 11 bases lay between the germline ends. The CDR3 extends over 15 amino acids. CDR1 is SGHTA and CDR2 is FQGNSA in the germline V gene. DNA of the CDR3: TGTGCCAGCAGCTTAGTGGCCAGGGAAACAGATACGCAGTATTTT. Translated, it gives CASSLVARETDTQYF.

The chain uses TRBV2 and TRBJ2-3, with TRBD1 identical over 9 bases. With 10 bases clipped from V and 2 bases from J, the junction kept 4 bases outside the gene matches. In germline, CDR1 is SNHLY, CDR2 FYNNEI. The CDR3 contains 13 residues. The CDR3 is CATGQGITDTQYF. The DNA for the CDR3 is TGTGCCACCGGACAGGGGATCACAGATACGCAGTATTTT.